This TCR beta chain is drawn from a study of shared clonotypes between healthy human individuals. On the study more broadly: CD8 memory received one plate per donor, CD8 naive two, CD4 memory three and CD4 naive three.

TCRdb keeps only in-frame clones here, not all; method: immunoSEQ multiplex PCR. The sample lists around 2,100,000 clones, about 95% seen once, with 0.9% to 1.5% in the top ten. With respect to this clone: Other DNA variants within this sample encode the same CDR3.

V was cut by 5 bases and J by 0 bases, with 7 bases left in between. Germline CDR1 and CDR2: PRHDT and FYEKMQ (reference sequence). The CDR3 length is 13 residues. Selected positively for CCR7 and CD45RO-negative, naive CD8 cells excluded terminally differentiated effector memory CD45RA+ cells. The TCR originated in a man younger than 30 in good health. This sequence joins TRBV13 and TRBJ1-1; D gene ambiguous. The sample was naive CD8+ T cells sorted from blood. This CDR3 is CASSPRMNTEAFF. CDR3 nucleotide sequence: TGTGCCAGCAGCCCACGGATGAACACTGAAGCTTTCTTT.